This T cell receptor (beta chain) is from a study of tumor and adjacent non-tumor tissue in lung cancer. Study in general: The patients, 10 men and 5 women, were roughly 31 to 85 with stage I to III disease. The study's findings and limits: Patients with more diverse tumor TCRs had worse survival. Compared with tumor, normal lung showed significantly lower TCR diversity.

The library came from three nested PCR rounds adapted from ARM-PCR protocols. TCRdb reprocessed the multiplex PCR reads via MiXCR and lists one record per CDR3 protein. The sample holds over 100,000 distinct CDR3 sequences; roughly 73% are singletons and the top ten take around a third. No cell sorting was done before RNA was extracted from the tissue. The length of the CDR3 is 16 residues. Germline assignment: CDR1 SGHVS and CDR2 FQNEAQ. To note about this clonotype: Its antigen is not identified. This may be a read error: a much more frequent sequence differs by one nucleotide.

This chain uses TRBV7-8 with TRBJ1-3, with a weak D call TRBD1 (6 bases). The receptor was derived from a woman in her sixties with non-small cell lung cancer. Sequenced sample: lung tumor tissue. The CDR3 DNA is TGTGCCATCAGCCGGTTGATACAGGGCTCTGGAAACACCATATATTTT. It yields the protein CAISRLIQGSGNTIYF.